The 9 T cell receptor beta chains listed next were all sequenced from one sample in a study of shared clonotypes between healthy human individuals. Produced via immunoSEQ multiplex PCR; TCRdb's table is partial and in-frame only. The table has approximately 2.4 million clones, approximately 96% seen once; the top ten hold around 0.13%. The sequenced sample was naive CD4+ T cells sorted from blood. As for subset: CD45RA+ positively selected. These receptors were obtained from a young man in good health.

The chain recombines TRBV2 with TRBJ1-5; no clear D. Germline CDR1 is SNHLY and CDR2 is FYNNEI. The V and J ends lost 6 bases and 2 bases respectively, with 5 bases between them. The CDR3 runs to 12 residues. This chain's CDR3 is CASSYGNQPQHF. The CDR3 bases are TGTGCCAGCAGCTATGGCAATCAGCCCCAGCATTTT.

A word on this clone: Other DNA sequences in the sample encode the same CDR3. The J gene is TRBJ2-5, the V gene TRBV7-9, with TRBD2 matching 11 bases. This CDR3 spans 15 amino acids. Germline lookup yields CDR1 SEHNR and CDR2 FQNEAQ (reference sequence). Trimming took 2 bases from V and 2 from J; bases not matched to a gene: 1. CDR3 loop: CASSLTSGGQETQYF. The CDR3 DNA reads TGTGCCAGCAGCTTAACTAGCGGGGGACAAGAGACCCAGTACTTC.

The chain combines TRBV28 with TRBJ1-1; 7 bases fit TRBD1. V gave up 7 bases and J gave up 0 bases; unmatched junction bases: 2. The CDR3 sequence is 13 residues long. The germline V gene has CDR1 MDHEN and CDR2 SYDVKM. The chain's CDR3 is CASTGQLNTEAFF. The CDR3 region has the DNA TGTGCCAGCACGGGACAGTTGAACACTGAAGCTTTCTTT.

This chain's CDR3 is CATLLTSGVETQYF. CDR3 nucleotide sequence: TGTGCCACCCTCCTGACTAGCGGGGTGGAGACCCAGTACTTC. This chain connects TRBV6-1 to TRBJ2-5; 11 nucleotides line up with TRBD2. J gave up 5 bases and V 10 bases, and 9 bases lay outside the gene matches. There are 14 residues in the CDR3. The germline CDR1 and CDR2 sequences are MNHNS and SASEGT.

CDR3: CASSQPGGRSRYEQYF. The CDR3 DNA sequence: TGTGCCAGTAGTCAACCGGGCGGCAGGAGCCGCTACGAGCAGTACTTC. This sequence joins TRBV19 and TRBJ2-7; D is undetermined. The CDR3 spans 16 residues. Germline CDR1 reads LNHDA; CDR2 reads SQIVND (reference sequence). Trimming removed 5 bases from V and 3 bases from J, with 20 bases in between.

The chain has TRBV29-1 and TRBJ2-7; D not certain. The CDR3 loop spans 13 amino acids. Trimming removed 1 base from V and 5 bases from J, with 12 bases in between. Germline CDR1 and CDR2: SQVTM and ANQGSEA. The CDR3 DNA sequence: TGCAGCGTTGAAGGCCTCTGGGCCCACGAGCAGTACTTC. This codes for CSVEGLWAHEQYF.

The gene calls are TRBV18 and TRBJ1-1, with a possible D match to TRBD1 (6 bases). V was clipped by 3 bases and J by 1 base, with 15 bases between them. CDR3 size: 16 residues. Germline V gene lookup returns CDR1 KGHSH and CDR2 LQKENI. The DNA for the CDR3 is TGTGCCAGCTCACCGGATGTTCGACAGGCGAACACTGAAGCTTTCTTT. Its translation is CASSPDVRQANTEAFF.

The V and J genes are TRBV5-1 and TRBJ2-3, with D uncertain. There are 16 residues in the CDR3. V lost 2 bases, J lost 1 base, and 14 bases lay in between. Looked up from germline, CDR1 is SGHRS and CDR2 is YFSETQ. CDR3 region: CASSFLETGGTDTQYF. CDR3 in DNA: TGCGCCAGCAGCTTTCTGGAGACTGGAGGCACAGATACGCAGTATTTT.

The V and J genes are TRBV7-2 and TRBJ1-5; D ambiguous. The CDR3 is made up of 16 amino acids. The V end lost 1 base, the J end lost 4 bases, and 14 bases lay between the germline ends. From germline, CDR1 is SGHTA and CDR2 FQGNSA. The CDR3 nucleotides are TGTGCCAGCAGCTTAGGGGCCGGACCGAGAAATCAGCCCCAGCATTTT. It yields the protein CASSLGAGPRNQPQHF.